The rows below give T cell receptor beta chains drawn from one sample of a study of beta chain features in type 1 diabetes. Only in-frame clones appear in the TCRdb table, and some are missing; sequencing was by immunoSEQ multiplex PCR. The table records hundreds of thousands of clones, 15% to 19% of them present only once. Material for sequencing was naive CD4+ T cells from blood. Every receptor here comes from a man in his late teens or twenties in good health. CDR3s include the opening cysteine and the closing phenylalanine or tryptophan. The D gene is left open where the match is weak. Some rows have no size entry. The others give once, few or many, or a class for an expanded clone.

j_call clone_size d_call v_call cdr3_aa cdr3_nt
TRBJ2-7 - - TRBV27 CASRPSRESYEQYF TGTGCCAGCAGACCTAGCAGAGAAAGCTACGAGCAGTACTTC
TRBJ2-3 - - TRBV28 CASSPRTGGTDTQYF TGTGCCAGCAGTCCACGGACGGGGGGCACAGATACGCAGTATTTT
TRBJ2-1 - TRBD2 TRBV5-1 CASSLRSGRRVDEQFF TGCGCCAGCAGCTTACGTAGCGGGAGAAGGGTCGATGAGCAGTTCTTC
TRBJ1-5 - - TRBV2 CASQGTYRNQPQHF TGTGCCAGCCAGGGGACTTATCGGAATCAGCCCCAGCATTTT
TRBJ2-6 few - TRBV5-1 CASSLGGAGANVLTF TGCGCCAGCAGCTTGGGTGGGGCTGGGGCCAACGTCCTGACTTTC
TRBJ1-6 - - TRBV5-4 CASSRVRETDSPLHF TGTGCCAGCAGCCGGGTCAGGGAAACGGATTCACCCCTCCACTTT
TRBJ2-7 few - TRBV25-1 CASRAGPGPQAISYEQYF TGTGCCAGCAGGGCCGGGCCAGGTCCTCAAGCGATTTCCTACGAGCAGTACTTC
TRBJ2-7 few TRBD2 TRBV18 CASSPRTSGSYEQYF TGTGCCAGCTCACCGAGGACTAGCGGGAGCTACGAGCAGTACTTC
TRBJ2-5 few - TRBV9 CASRASGQETQYF TGTGCCAGCAGAGCCTCCGGTCAAGAGACCCAGTACTTC
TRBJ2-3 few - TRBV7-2 CASSLDWSRVGTDTQYF TGTGCCAGCAGCTTAGATTGGTCCAGGGTGGGGACAGATACGCAGTATTTT
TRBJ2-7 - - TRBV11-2 CASSLGRQSYEQYF TGTGCCAGCAGCTTAGGGCGGCAGTCCTACGAGCAGTACTTC
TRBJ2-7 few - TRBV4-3 CASSQVIGGLYEQYF TGCGCCAGCAGCCAAGTGATTGGGGGGCTCTACGAGCAGTACTTC
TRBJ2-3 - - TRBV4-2 CASSQDFAATDTQYF TGTGCCAGCAGCCAAGATTTCGCCGCGACAGATACGCAGTATTTT
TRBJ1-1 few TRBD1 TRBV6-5 CASSYKGQMNTEAFF TGTGCCAGCAGTTACAAGGGACAGATGAACACTGAAGCTTTCTTT
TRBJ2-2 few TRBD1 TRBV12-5 CASGLVLSAGQGFTGELFF TGTGCTAGTGGTTTGGTACTTAGTGCGGGACAGGGGTTTACCGGGGAGCTGTTTTTT
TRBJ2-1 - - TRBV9 CASSVRSSGSSYNEQFF TGTGCCAGCAGCGTAAGGAGTAGCGGTAGCTCCTACAATGAGCAGTTCTTC
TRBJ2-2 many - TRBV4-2 CASSPRGSNTGELFF TGTGCCAGCAGCCCCCGGGGTTCGAACACCGGGGAGCTGTTTTTT
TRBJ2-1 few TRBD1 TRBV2 CASSEAQRDRVSNEQFF TGTGCCAGCAGTGAAGCGCAACGGGACAGGGTGTCTAATGAGCAGTTCTTC
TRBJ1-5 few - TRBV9 CASSSGENQPQHF TGTGCCAGCAGCTCAGGAGAGAATCAGCCCCAGCATTTT
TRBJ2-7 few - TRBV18 CASSPRVGVDEQYF TGTGCCAGCTCACCACGAGTAGGGGTAGACGAGCAGTACTTC
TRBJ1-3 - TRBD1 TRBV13 CASRVQGAYGNTIYF TGTGCCAGCAGGGTACAGGGGGCTTATGGAAACACCATATATTTT
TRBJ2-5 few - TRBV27 CASRVSWAGETQYF TGTGCCAGCAGGGTCTCTTGGGCTGGGGAGACCCAGTACTTC
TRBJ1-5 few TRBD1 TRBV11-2 CASSSIRDSRMAQPQHF TGTGCCAGCAGCTCCATTCGGGACAGCAGAATGGCGCAGCCCCAGCATTTT
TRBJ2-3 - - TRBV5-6 CASSSLSLDEERYTQYF TGTGCCAGCAGCTCTTTATCCCTGGACGAGGAGAGATATACGCAGTATTTT
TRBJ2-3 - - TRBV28 CASSSGTDTQYF TGTGCCAGCAGTTCGGGCACAGATACGCAGTATTTT
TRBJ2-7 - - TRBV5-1 CASSLDFGSYEQYF TGCGCCAGCAGCTTGGACTTCGGATCCTACGAGCAGTACTTC